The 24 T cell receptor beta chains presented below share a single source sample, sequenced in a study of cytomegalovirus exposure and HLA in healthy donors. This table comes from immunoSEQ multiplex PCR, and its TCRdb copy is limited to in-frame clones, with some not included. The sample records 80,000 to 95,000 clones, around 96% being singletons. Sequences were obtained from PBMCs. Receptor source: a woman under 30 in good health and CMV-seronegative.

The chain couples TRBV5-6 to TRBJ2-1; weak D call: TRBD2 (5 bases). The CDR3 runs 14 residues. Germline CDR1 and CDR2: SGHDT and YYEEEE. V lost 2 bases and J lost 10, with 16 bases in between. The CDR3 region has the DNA TGTGCCAGCAGCTTCAGTTGGCGGGCCCGGGAGCAGTTCTTC. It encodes CASSFSWRAREQFF.

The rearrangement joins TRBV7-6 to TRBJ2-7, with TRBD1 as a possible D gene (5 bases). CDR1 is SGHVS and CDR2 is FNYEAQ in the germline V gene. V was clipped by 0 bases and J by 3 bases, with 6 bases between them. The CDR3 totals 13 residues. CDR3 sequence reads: CASSLAQVYEQYF. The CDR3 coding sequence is TGTGCCAGCAGCTTAGCACAGGTCTACGAGCAGTACTTC.

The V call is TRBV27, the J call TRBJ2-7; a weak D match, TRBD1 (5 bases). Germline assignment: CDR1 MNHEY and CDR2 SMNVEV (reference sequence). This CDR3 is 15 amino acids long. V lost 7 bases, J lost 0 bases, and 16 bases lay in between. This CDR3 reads CASKPMGRASYEQYF. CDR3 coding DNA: TGTGCCAGCAAACCAATGGGCAGGGCCTCCTACGAGCAGTACTTC.

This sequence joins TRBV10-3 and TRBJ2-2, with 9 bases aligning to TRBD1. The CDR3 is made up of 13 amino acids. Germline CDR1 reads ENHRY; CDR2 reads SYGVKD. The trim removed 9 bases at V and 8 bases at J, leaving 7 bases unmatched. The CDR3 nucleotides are TGTGCCATTCCTGGGGACAGGGTTGGGGAGCTGTTTTTT. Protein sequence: CAIPGDRVGELFF.

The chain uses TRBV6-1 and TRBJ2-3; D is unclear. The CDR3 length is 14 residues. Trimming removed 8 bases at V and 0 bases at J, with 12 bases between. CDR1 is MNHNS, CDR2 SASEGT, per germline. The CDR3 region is CASVPGISTDTQYF. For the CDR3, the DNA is TGTGCCAGCGTTCCAGGAATTAGCACAGATACGCAGTATTTT.

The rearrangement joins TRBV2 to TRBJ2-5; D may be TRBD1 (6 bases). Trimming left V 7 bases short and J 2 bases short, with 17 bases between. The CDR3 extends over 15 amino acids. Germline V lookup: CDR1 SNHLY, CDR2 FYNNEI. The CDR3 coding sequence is TGTGCCAGCACTTTCTCCCCGGACAGACAAGAGACCCAGTACTTC. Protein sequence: CASTFSPDRQETQYF.

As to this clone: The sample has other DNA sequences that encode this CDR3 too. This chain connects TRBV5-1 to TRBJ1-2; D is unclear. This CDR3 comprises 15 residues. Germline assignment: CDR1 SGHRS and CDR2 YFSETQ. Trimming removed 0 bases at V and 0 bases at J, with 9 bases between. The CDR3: CASSLGAVANYGYTF. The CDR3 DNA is TGCGCCAGCAGCTTGGGGGCCGTGGCTAACTATGGCTACACCTTC.

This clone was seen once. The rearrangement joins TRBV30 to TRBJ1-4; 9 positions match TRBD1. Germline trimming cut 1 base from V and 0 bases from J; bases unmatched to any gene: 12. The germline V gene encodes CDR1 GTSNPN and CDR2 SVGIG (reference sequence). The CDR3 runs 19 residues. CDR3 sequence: CAWSARTGDRHTTNEKLFF. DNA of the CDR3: TGTGCCTGGAGTGCCCGGACAGGGGACCGTCACACAACTAATGAAAAACTGTTTTTT. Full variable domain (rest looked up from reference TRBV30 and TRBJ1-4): SQTIHQWPATLVQPVGSPLSLECTVEGTSNPNLYWYRQAAGRGLQLLFYSVGIGQISSEVPQNLSASRPQDRQFILSSKKLLLSDSGFYLCAWSARTGDRHTTNEKLFFGSGTQLSVL.

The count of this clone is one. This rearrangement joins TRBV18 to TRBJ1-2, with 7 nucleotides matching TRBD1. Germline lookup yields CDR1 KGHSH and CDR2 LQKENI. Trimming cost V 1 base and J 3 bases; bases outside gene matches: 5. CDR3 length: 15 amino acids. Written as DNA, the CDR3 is TGTGCCAGCTCACCACAACAGGGGTGGGACTATGGCTACACCTTC. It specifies CASSPQQGWDYGYTF.

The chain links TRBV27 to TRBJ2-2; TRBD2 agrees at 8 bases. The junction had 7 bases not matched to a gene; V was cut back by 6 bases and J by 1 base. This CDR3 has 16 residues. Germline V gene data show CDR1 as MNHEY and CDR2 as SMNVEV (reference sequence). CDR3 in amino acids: CASSLSGARNTGELFF. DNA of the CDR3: TGTGCCAGCAGCCTTAGCGGGGCGAGGAACACCGGGGAGCTGTTTTTT.

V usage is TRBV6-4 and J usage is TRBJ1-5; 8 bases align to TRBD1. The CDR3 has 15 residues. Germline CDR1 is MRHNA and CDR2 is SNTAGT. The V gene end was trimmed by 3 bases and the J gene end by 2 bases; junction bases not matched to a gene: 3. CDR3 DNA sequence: TGTGCCAGCAGTGAGGGGACAGGCGGCAATCAGCCCCAGCATTTT. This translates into CASSEGTGGNQPQHF.

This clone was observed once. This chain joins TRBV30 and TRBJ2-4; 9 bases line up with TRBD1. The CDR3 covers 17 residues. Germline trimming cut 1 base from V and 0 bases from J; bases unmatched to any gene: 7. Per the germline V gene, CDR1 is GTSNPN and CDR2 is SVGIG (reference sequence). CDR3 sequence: CAWSGDRVGVAKNIQYF. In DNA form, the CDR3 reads TGTGCCTGGAGTGGGGACAGGGTCGGGGTAGCCAAAAACATTCAGTACTTC.

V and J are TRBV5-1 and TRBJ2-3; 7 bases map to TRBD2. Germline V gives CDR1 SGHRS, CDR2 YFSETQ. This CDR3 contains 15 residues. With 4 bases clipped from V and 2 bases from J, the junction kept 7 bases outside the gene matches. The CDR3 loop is CASSSLAALTDTQYF. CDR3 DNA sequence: TGCGCCAGCAGCAGCCTAGCGGCACTCACAGATACGCAGTATTTT.

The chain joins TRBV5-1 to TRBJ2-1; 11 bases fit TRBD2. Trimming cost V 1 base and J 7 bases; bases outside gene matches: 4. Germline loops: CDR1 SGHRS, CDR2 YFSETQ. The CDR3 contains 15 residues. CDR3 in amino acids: CASSLMTSGTNEQFF. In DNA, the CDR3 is TGCGCCAGCAGCTTGATGACTAGCGGGACGAATGAGCAGTTCTTC.

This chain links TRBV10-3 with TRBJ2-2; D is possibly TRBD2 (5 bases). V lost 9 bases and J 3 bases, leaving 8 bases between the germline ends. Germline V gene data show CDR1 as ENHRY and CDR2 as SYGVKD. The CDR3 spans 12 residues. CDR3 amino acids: CAMAGYTGELFF. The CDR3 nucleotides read TGTGCCATGGCGGGTTACACCGGGGAGCTGTTTTTT.

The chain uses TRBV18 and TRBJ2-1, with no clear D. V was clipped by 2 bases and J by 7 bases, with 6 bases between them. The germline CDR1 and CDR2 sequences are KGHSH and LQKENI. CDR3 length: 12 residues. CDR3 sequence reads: CASSPNSNEQFF. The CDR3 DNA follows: TGTGCCAGCTCACCAAACTCGAATGAGCAGTTCTTC. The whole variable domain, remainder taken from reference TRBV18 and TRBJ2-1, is NAGVMQNPRHLVRRRGQEARLRCSPMKGHSHVYWYRQLPEEGLKFMVYLQKENIIDESGMPKERFSAEFPKEGPSILRIQQVVRGDSAAYFCASSPNSNEQFFGPGTRLTVL.

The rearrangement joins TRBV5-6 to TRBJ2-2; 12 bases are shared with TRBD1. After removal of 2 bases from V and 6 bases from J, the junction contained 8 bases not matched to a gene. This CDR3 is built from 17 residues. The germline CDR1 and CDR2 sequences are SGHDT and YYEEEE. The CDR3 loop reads CASSLPPGQGAPGELFF. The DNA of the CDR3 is TGTGCCAGCAGCTTACCTCCGGGACAGGGGGCGCCCGGGGAGCTGTTTTTT.

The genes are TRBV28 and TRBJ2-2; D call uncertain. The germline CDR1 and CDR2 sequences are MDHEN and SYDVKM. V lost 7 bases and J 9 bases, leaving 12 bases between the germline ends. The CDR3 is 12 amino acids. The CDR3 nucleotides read TGTGCCAGCACCTATACTTTCCGGGAGCTGTTTTTT. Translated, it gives CASTYTFRELFF.

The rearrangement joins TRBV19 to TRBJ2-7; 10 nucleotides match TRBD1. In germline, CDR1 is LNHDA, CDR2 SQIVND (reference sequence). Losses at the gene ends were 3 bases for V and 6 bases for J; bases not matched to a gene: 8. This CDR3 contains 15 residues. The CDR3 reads CASSMTDRGLFEQYF. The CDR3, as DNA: TGTGCCAGTAGTATGACGGACAGGGGGTTATTCGAGCAGTACTTC. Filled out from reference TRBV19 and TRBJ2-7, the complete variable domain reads DGGITQSPKYLFRKEGQNVTLSCEQNLNHDAMYWYRQDPGQGLRLIYYSQIVNDFQKGDIAEGYSVSREKKESFPLTVTSAQKNPTAFYLCASSMTDRGLFEQYFGPGTRLTVT.

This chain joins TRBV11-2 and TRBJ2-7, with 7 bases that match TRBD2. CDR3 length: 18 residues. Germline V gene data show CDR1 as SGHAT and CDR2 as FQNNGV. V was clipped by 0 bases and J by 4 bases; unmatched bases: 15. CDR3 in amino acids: CASSLDLGRASATYEQYF. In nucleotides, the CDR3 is TGTGCCAGCAGCTTAGACTTGGGGAGGGCTAGCGCCACGTACGAGCAGTACTTC.

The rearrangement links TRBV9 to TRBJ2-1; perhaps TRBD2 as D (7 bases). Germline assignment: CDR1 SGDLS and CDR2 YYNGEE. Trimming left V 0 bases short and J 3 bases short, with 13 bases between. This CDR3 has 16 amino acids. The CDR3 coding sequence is TGTGCCAGCAGCGTAGGAGTGGGAGGGGGCTACAATGAGCAGTTCTTC. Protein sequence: CASSVGVGGGYNEQFF.

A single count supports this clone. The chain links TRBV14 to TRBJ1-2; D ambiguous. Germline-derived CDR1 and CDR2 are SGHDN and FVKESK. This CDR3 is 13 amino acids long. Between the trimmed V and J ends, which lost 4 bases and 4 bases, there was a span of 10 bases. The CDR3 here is CASSPVGSYGYTF. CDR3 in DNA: TGTGCCAGCAGCCCGGTTGGTAGCTATGGCTACACCTTC.

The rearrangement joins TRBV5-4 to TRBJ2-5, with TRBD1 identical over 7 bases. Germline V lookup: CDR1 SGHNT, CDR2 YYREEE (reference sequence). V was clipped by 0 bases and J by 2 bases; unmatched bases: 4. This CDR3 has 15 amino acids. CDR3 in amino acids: CASSLVSGGQETQYF. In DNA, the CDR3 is TGTGCCAGCAGCTTGGTATCAGGGGGTCAAGAGACCCAGTACTTC.

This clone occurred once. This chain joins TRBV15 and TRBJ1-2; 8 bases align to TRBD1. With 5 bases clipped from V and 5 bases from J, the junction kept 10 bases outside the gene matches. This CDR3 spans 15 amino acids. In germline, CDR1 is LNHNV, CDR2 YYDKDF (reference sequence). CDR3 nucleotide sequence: TGTGCCACCAGCGACGGGACCAGGGGGCAGTATGGCTACACCTTC. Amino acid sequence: CATSDGTRGQYGYTF. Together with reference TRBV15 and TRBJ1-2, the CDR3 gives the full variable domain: DAMVIQNPRYQVTQFGKPVTLSCSQTLNHNVMYWYQQKSSQAPKLLFHYYDKDFNNEADTPDNFQSRRPNTSFCFLDIRSPGLGDTAMYLCATSDGTRGQYGYTFGSGTRLTVV.